A selection of T cell receptor beta chains follows, all from one sample in a study of CD8 T cells in ankylosing spondylitis. TCRdb called the 5' RACE reads again in MiXCR, with one record for every CDR3 protein. The repertoire has fewer than 550,000 distinct CDR3 sequences, about 5.7% of them found once; the top ten carry approximately 3.5%. The material sequenced was blood, either unsorted or a sorted T cell fraction (not recorded which). The source of these receptors is a male donor with ankylosing spondylitis. The CDR3 runs from the conserved cysteine through the conserved F or W. A D gene is named only where the DNA matches it firmly. The listing skips clone size in some rows; elsewhere it reads once, few, many or a size class.

CDR3 DNA: TGCAGCACCCAGTGGGGCGCCGAGCAGTACTTC
CDR3 protein: CSTQWGAEQYF
V gene: TRBV29-1
clone size: many
J gene: TRBJ2-7
D gene: .

CDR3 DNA: TGTGCCAGCAGCTCGGGTGCCGGAAACACCATATATTTT
CDR3 protein: CASSSGAGNTIYF
V gene: TRBV7-9
clone size: many
J gene: TRBJ1-3
D gene: .

CDR3 DNA: TGTGCCAGCAGCGTGACAGGGGGAGGACAGCCCCAGCATTTT
CDR3 protein: CASSVTGGGQPQHF
V gene: TRBV9
clone size: many
J gene: TRBJ1-5
D gene: TRBD1

CDR3 DNA: TGTGCCAGCAGCCTTGGGGGACCTCCGAGGAGCTCCTATAATTCACCCCTCCACTTT
CDR3 protein: CASSLGGPPRSSYNSPLHF
V gene: TRBV6-1
clone size: .
J gene: TRBJ1-6
D gene: .

CDR3 DNA: TGTGCCAGCAGTCCTAGAGGAGGTATGACAGATACGCAGTATTTT
CDR3 protein: CASSPRGGMTDTQYF
V gene: TRBV5-4
clone size: .
J gene: TRBJ2-3
D gene: .

CDR3 DNA: TGCAGTGCTAGAGATCGACAGGGGGCAAGAGGCTACACCTTC
CDR3 protein: CSARDRQGARGYTF
V gene: TRBV20-1
clone size: many
J gene: TRBJ1-2
D gene: TRBD1

CDR3 DNA: TGCGCCAGCAAACTGCGGGACAGGGTAGTCACTGAAGCTTTCTTT
CDR3 protein: CASKLRDRVVTEAFF
V gene: TRBV5-1
clone size: many
J gene: TRBJ1-1
D gene: TRBD1

CDR3 DNA: TGTGCCAGCAGCGTAGCCTCCGCGGGACATCCTAACACCGGGGAGCTGTTTTTT
CDR3 protein: CASSVASAGHPNTGELFF
V gene: TRBV9
clone size: many
J gene: TRBJ2-2
D gene: .

CDR3 DNA: TGTGCCAGCAGCTTAAGGGCCAGGGGGCGTTCCGAGACCCAGTACTTC
CDR3 protein: CASSLRARGRSETQYF
V gene: TRBV7-2
clone size: many
J gene: TRBJ2-5
D gene: TRBD1

CDR3 DNA: TGTGCCAGCAGTTTGGGGCCTAGCGGGAGCACAGATACGCAGTATTTT
CDR3 protein: CASSLGPSGSTDTQYF
V gene: TRBV12-3/TRBV12-4
clone size: many
J gene: TRBJ2-3
D gene: TRBD2